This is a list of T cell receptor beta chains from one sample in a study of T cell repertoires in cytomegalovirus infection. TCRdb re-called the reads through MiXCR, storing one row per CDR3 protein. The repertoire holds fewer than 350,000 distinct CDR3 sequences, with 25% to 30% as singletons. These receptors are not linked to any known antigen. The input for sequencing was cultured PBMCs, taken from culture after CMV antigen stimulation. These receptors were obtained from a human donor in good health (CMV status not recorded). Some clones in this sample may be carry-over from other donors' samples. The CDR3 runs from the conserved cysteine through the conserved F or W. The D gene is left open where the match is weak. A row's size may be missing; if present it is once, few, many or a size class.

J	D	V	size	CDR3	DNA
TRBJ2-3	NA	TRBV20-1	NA	CSAEPTLEGRTDTQYF	TGCAGTGCTGAACCCACCCTGGAGGGTCGGACAGATACGCAGTATTTT
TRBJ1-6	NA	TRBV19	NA	CASSTRQENSPLHF	TGTGCCAGTAGTACTCGACAGGAGAATTCACCCCTCCACTTT
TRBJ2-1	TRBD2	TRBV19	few	CASSITSGYNEQFF	TGTGCCAGTAGTATTACTAGCGGGTACAATGAGCAGTTCTTC
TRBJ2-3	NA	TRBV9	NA	CASSQPRTDTQYF	TGTGCCAGCAGCCAACCTCGCACAGATACGCAGTATTTT
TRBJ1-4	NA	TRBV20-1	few	CSARAGVNEKLFF	TGCAGTGCTAGGGCGGGGGTTAATGAAAAACTGTTTTTT
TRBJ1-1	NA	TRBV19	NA	CASSPFGRYTEAFF	TGTGCCAGTAGCCCCTTTGGCAGATACACTGAAGCTTTCTTT
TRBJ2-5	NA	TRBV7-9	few	CASSFQTTVFQETQYF	TGTGCCAGCAGCTTTCAAACAACAGTTTTTCAAGAGACCCAGTACTTC
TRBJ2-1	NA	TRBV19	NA	CASREGQNYNEQFF	TGTGCCAGTAGAGAGGGCCAAAACTACAATGAGCAGTTCTTC
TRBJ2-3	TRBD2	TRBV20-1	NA	CSAVLAGGADTQYF	TGCAGTGCCGTACTAGCGGGAGGTGCAGATACGCAGTATTTT
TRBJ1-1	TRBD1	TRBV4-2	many	CASSQEGQGAGDTEAFF	TGTGCCAGCAGCCAAGAGGGTCAGGGGGCTGGGGACACTGAAGCTTTCTTT
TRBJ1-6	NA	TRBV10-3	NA	CAITSQWNSPLHF	TGTGCCATCACCTCGCAGTGGAATTCACCCCTCCACTTT
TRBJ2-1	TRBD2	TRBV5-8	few	CASSTGLAGVANEQFF	TGTGCCAGCAGCACGGGACTAGCGGGAGTGGCCAATGAGCAGTTCTTC
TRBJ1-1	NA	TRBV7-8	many	CASSLEWGMGTEAFF	TGTGCCAGCAGCTTAGAGTGGGGGATGGGCACTGAAGCTTTCTTT
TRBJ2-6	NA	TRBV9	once	CASSVEPVRYSGANVLTF	TGTGCCAGCAGCGTAGAGCCGGTCAGGTATTCTGGGGCCAACGTCCTGACTTTC
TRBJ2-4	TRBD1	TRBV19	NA	CASSPGMRQGQVIQYF	TGTGCCAGTAGCCCGGGGATGAGACAGGGGCAGGTCATTCAGTACTTC
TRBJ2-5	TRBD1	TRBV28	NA	CASSLRTGRWETQYF	TGTGCCAGCAGTTTAAGGACAGGGAGGTGGGAGACCCAGTACTTC
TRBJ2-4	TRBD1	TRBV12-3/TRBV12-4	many	CASSRYSGTGGTAKNIQYF	TGTGCCAGCAGTAGATACTCCGGGACAGGGGGGACGGCCAAAAACATTCAGTACTTC
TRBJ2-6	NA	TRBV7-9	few	CASSFSGAGANVLTF	TGTGCCAGCAGCTTCTCAGGCGCAGGGGCCAACGTCCTGACTTTC
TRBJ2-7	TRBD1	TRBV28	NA	CASSSVGTDYYEQYF	TGTGCCAGCAGTTCGGTTGGGACAGACTACTACGAGCAGTACTTC
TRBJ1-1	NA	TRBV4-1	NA	CASSSVGSLNTEAFF	TGCGCCAGCAGCTCTGTCGGGAGCTTGAACACTGAAGCTTTCTTT
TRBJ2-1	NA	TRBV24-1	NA	CATSVGSYNEQFF	TGTGCCACCAGTGTCGGCTCCTACAATGAGCAGTTCTTC
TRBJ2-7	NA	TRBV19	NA	CASSMSRTVGEQYF	TGTGCCAGTAGTATGAGTAGAACGGTGGGGGAGCAGTACTTC
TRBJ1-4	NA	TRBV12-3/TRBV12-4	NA	CASSLAGVGVF	TGTGCCAGCAGTTTAGCCGGCGTGGGGGTTTTT
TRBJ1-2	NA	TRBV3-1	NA	CASSSGQRVSGYTF	TGTGCCAGCAGCTCCGGACAGCGTGTTAGCGGCTACACCTTC
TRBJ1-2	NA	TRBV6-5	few	CASSYRPQSTLYGYTF	TGTGCCAGCAGTTACCGGCCCCAATCGACGCTATATGGCTACACCTTC
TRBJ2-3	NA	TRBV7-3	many	CASSLTGDTDTQYF	TGTGCCAGCAGCTTAACCGGGGACACAGATACGCAGTATTTT
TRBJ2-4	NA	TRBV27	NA	CASSLGGNIQYF	TGTGCCAGCAGTTTAGGGGGAAACATTCAGTACTTC
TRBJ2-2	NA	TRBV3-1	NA	CASSQVTGELFF	TGTGCCAGCAGCCAGGTCACCGGGGAGCTGTTTTTT
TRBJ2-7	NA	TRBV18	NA	CASSLSRDNEQYF	TGTGCCAGCTCCCTATCCAGGGACAACGAGCAGTACTTC
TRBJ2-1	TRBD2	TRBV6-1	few	CASSYKYQYGGSYNEQFF	TGTGCCAGCAGTTATAAGTATCAGTATGGCGGGAGCTACAATGAGCAGTTCTTC
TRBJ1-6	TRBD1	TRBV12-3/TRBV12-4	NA	CASTLTQGALLHF	TGTGCCAGCACCCTCACGCAGGGGGCCCTCCTCCACTTT
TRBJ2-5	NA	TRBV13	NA	CASSLRDNEETQYF	TGTGCCAGCAGCCTCCGGGACAATGAAGAGACCCAGTACTTC
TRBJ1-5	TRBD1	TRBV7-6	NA	CASSDTGAKDQPQHF	TGTGCCAGCAGCGATACAGGGGCGAAGGATCAGCCCCAGCATTTT
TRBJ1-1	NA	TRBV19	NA	CASSIDRDTEAFF	TGTGCCAGTAGTATAGATAGGGACACTGAAGCTTTCTTT
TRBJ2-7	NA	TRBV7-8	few	CASSLVSSGAEQYF	TGTGCCAGCAGCTTAGTTTCCAGCGGCGCCGAGCAGTACTTC
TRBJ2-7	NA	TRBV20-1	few	CSARDLGSGAYEQYF	TGCAGTGCTAGAGATCTAGGTAGCGGCGCCTACGAGCAGTACTTC
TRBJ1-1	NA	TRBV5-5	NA	CASSLYRAGNTEAFF	TGTGCCAGCAGCTTGTACCGCGCCGGGAACACTGAAGCTTTCTTT
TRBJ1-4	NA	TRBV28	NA	CASSSRFNEKLFF	TGTGCCAGCAGTTCCCGATTTAATGAAAAACTGTTTTTT
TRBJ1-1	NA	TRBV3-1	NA	CASSQVFGESEAFF	TGTGCCAGCAGCCAAGTTTTCGGGGAGTCTGAAGCTTTCTTT
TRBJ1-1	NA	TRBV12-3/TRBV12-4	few	CASTPSEGLNTEAFF	TGTGCCAGCACTCCTAGTGAGGGACTAAACACTGAAGCTTTCTTT
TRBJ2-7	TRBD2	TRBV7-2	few	CASSLARGLAGGPHEQYF	TGTGCCAGCAGCTTAGCGAGGGGACTAGCGGGGGGGCCTCACGAGCAGTACTTC
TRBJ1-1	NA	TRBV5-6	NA	CASSLARGNMNTEAFF	TGTGCCAGCAGCTTGGCCCGGGGTAATATGAACACTGAAGCTTTCTTT
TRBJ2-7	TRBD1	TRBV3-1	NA	CASSQDDRAEQYF	TGTGCCAGCAGCCAAGATGACAGGGCCGAGCAGTACTTC
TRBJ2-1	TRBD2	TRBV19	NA	CASSPIRAGGYNEQFF	TGTGCCAGTAGTCCTATCCGAGCGGGAGGCTACAATGAGCAGTTCTTC
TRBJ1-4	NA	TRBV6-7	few	CAKAGRLDEKLFF	TGTGCCAAGGCCGGAAGGTTGGATGAAAAACTGTTTTTT
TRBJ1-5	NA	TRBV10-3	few	CAISEQGDQPQHF	TGTGCCATCAGTGAACAGGGTGATCAGCCCCAGCATTTT
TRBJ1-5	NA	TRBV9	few	CASSVGGENQPQHF	TGTGCCAGCAGCGTAGGTGGGGAGAATCAGCCCCAGCATTTT
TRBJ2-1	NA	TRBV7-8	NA	CASSGLRDFRLFF	TGTGCCAGCAGCGGGCTGCGGGATTTTCGGTTGTTCTTC
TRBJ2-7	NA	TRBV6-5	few	CASSASADSYEQYF	TGTGCCAGCAGCGCGAGCGCCGACTCCTACGAGCAGTACTTC
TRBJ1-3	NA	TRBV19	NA	CASKETERSGNTIYF	TGTGCCAGTAAAGAGACGGAACGCTCTGGAAACACCATATATTTT
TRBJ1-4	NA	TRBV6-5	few	CASSYLGSGTNEKLFF	TGTGCCAGCAGTTACCTCGGCAGTGGGACTAATGAAAAACTGTTTTTT
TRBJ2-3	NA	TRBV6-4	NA	CASSDRDKNTDTQYF	TGTGCCAGCAGTGACCGGGACAAGAACACAGATACGCAGTATTTT
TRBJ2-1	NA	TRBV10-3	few	CAISDRQANEQFF	TGTGCCATCAGTGACCGACAGGCCAATGAGCAGTTCTTC
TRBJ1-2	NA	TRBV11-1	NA	CASSLAPGVGYGYTF	TGTGCCAGCAGCTTAGCGCCTGGGGTTGGCTATGGCTACACCTTC